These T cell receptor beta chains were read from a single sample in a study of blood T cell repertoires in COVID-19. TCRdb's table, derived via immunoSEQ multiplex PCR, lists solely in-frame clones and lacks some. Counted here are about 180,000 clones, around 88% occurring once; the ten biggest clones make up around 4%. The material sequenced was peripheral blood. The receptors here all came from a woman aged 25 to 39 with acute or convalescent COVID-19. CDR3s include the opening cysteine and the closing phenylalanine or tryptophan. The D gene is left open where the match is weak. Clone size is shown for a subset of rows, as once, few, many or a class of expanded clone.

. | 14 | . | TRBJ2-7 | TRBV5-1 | TGCGCCAGCAGCTTGGATCGTTACTCCTACGAGCAGTACTTC | CASSLDRYSYEQYF
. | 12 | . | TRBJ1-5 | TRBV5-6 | TGTGCCAGCAGCCAGCAGGGCCAGCCCCAGCATTTT | CASSQQGQPQHF
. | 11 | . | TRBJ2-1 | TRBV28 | TGTGCCAGCAGACTAGGAGGAGAGCAGTTCTTC | CASRLGGEQFF
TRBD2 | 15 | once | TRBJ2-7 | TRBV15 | TGTGCCACCAGCAGGAATAGCGGGAGCGGCGACGAGCAGTACTTC | CATSRNSGSGDEQYF
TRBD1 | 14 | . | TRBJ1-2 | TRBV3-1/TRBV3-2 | TGTGCCAGCAGCCTATACAGGGGTAGCTATGGCTACACCTTC | CASSLYRGSYGYTF
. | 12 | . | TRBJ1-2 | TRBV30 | TGTGCCTGGAGAGAGGAGCCCCATGGCTACACCTTC | CAWREEPHGYTF
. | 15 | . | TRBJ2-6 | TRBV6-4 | TGTGCCAGCAGTGACTCGACTTCTGGGGCCAACGTCCTGACTTTC | CASSDSTSGANVLTF
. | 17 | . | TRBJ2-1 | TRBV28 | TGTGCCAGCAGTTTATCCATTTCCCTGGGGGGAAAAAATGAGCAGTTCTTC | CASSLSISLGGKNEQFF
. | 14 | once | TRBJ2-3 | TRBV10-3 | TGTGCCATCCAAACGGGTCTTAGCACAGATACGCAGTATTTT | CAIQTGLSTDTQYF
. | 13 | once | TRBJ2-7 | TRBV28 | TGTGCCAGCAAACTGGGGGCACTTCAAGAGCAGTACTTC | CASKLGALQEQYF
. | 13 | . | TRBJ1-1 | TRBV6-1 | TGTGCCAGCAGTGAAATAATGAACACTGAAGCTTTCTTT | CASSEIMNTEAFF
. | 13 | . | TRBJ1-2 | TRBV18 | TGTGCCAGCCGAGGGGACTTAAACCGAGGCTACACCTTC | CASRGDLNRGYTF
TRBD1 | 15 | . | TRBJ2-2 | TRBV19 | TGTGCCAGTAGTGGAAAGACAGGGACGGGCGGGGAGCTGTTTTTT | CASSGKTGTGGELFF
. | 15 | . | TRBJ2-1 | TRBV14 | TGTGCCAGCAGCCAACTAGGTCACGGCTACAATGAGCAGTTCTTC | CASSQLGHGYNEQFF
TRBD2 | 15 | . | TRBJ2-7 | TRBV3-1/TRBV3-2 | TGTGCCAGCAGCCAAGGTAGAAGCGGGAGGACCGAGCAGTACTTC | CASSQGRSGRTEQYF
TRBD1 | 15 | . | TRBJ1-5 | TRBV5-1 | TGCGCCAGCAGCTTGGATACAGGGGGCGGTCAGCCCCAGCATTTT | CASSLDTGGGQPQHF
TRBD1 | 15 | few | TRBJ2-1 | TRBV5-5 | TGTGCCAGCAGCTTAGGGGGACAGGGGTTGAATGAGCAGTTCTTC | CASSLGGQGLNEQFF
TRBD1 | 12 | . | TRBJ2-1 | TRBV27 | TGTGCCAGCAGAGGACAGGACAATGAGCAGTTCTTC | CASRGQDNEQFF
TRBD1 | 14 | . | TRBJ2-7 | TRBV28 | TGTGCCAGCACCAAATCCCCAGGGGGCTACGAGCAGTACTTC | CASTKSPGGYEQYF
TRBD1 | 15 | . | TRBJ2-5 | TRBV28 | TGTGCCAGCAGTTTGTTGGGACAGGGGATAGAGACCCAGTACTTC | CASSLLGQGIETQYF
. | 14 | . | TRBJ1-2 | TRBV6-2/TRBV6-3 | TGTGCCAGCAGTTACATAGGTCAGGCCTATGGCTACACCTTC | CASSYIGQAYGYTF
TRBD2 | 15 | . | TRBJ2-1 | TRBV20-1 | TGCAGTGCTAGTTGGATAGGGAGGGTAGAAAATGAGCAGTTCTTC | CSASWIGRVENEQFF
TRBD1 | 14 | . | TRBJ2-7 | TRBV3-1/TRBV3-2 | TGTGCCAGCAGCACAGCAGGGGGTGCATACGAGCAGTACTTC | CASSTAGGAYEQYF
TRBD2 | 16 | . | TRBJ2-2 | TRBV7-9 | TGTGCCAGCAGTCCCCATGGACTAGCGTCTACCGGGGAGCTGTTTTTT | CASSPHGLASTGELFF
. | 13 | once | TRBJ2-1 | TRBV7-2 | TGTGCCAGCAGCTTACGACTAGTGAATGAGCAGTTCTTC | CASSLRLVNEQFF
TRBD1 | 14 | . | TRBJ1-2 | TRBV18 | TGTGCCAGCTCAGACCAGGGGGCTAACTATGGCTACACCTTC | CASSDQGANYGYTF
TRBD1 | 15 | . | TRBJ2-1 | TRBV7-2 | TGTGCCAGCAGCCTACGACAGGGGGCCTACAATGAGCAGTTCTTC | CASSLRQGAYNEQFF
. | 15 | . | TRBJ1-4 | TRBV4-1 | TGCGCCAGCAGCCAAGATGGGAGGGCTGAGGAAAAACTGTTTTTT | CASSQDGRAEEKLFF
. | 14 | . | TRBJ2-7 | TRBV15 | TGTGCCACCAGCGTAGGAGCGTCCCCCTACGAGCAGTACTTC | CATSVGASPYEQYF
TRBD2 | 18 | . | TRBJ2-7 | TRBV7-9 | TGTGCCAGCAGCTTAGCACAGGGGGGACTAGCGGGAGGCTACGAGCAGTACTTC | CASSLAQGGLAGGYEQYF
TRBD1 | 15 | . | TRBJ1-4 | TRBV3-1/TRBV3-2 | TGTGCCAGCAGCCTCCAGGGACAGCTGAATGAAAAACTGTTTTTT | CASSLQGQLNEKLFF
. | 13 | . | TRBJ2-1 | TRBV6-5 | TGTGCCAGCTCGACGTCAGGGCCCTCGGAGCAGTTCTTC | CASSTSGPSEQFF
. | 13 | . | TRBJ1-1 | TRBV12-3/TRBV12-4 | TGTGCCAGCAGCCCAAACAGGGACACTGAAGCTTTCTTT | CASSPNRDTEAFF
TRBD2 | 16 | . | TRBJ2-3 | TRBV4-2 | TGTGCCAGCAGCCCGGGGAGCGGGACCCGCACAGATACGCAGTATTTT | CASSPGSGTRTDTQYF
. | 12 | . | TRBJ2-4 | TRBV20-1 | TGCAGTGCGAGTCTAGCCAAAAACATTCAGTACTTC | CSASLAKNIQYF
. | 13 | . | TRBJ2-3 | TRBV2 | TGTGCCACGTCGGGACTCACCACAGATACGCAGTATTTT | CATSGLTTDTQYF
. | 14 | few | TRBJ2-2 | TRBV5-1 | TGCGCCAGCAGCTTGGAACCCGGGGTCGGGGAGCTGTTTTTT | CASSLEPGVGELFF
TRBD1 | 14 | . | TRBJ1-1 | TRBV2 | TGTGCCAGCAGCAGTAGGACAGGGTTCACTGAAGCTTTCTTT | CASSSRTGFTEAFF
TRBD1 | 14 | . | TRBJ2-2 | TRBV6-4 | TGTGCCACGAGACAGGGGGCGGACACCGGGGAGCTGTTTTTT | CATRQGADTGELFF
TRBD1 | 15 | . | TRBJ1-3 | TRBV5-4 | TGTGCCAGCAGCGACCCGGGACAGGCTGGAAACACCATATATTTT | CASSDPGQAGNTIYF
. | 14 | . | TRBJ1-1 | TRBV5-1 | TGCGCCAGCAGCTTGGCGACAGAGTACACTGAAGCTTTCTTT | CASSLATEYTEAFF
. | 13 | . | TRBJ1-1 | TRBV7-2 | TGTGCCAGCAGCTGGGACACTCACACTGAAGCTTTCTTT | CASSWDTHTEAFF
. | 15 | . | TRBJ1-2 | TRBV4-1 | TGCGCCAGCAGCCAAGATCCCCCGGGTCGCTATGGCTACACCTTC | CASSQDPPGRYGYTF
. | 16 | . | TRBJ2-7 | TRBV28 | TGTGCCAGCAGTTCGACTAGTCCCTCAACCTACTACGAGCAGTACTTC | CASSSTSPSTYYEQYF
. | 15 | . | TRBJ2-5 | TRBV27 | TGTGCCAGCAGTCCGGGACTCTTCCATGGGGAGACCCAGTACTTC | CASSPGLFHGETQYF
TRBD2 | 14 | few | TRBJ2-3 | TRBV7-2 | TGTGCCAGCAGCTTTAGCGGGAGGGCAGATACGCAGTATTTT | CASSFSGRADTQYF
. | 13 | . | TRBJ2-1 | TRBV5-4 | TGTGCCAGCAGCAGCGATTGGAGTAGTGAGCAGTTCTTC | CASSSDWSSEQFF
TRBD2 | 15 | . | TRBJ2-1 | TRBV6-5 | TGTGCCAGCAGCCGCCGGGGGGACTCCTACAATGAGCAGTTCTTC | CASSRRGDSYNEQFF
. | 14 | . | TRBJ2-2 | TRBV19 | TGTGCCAGTAGTTTGGTTCGGGGCACCGGGGAGCTGTTTTTT | CASSLVRGTGELFF
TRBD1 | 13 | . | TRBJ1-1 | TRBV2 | TGTGCCAGCGGCGACAGGGTGAACACTGAAGCTTTCTTT | CASGDRVNTEAFF
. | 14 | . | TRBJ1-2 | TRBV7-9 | TGTGCCAGCAGCTTACGTCCCAGGGTTTATGGCTACACCTTC | CASSLRPRVYGYTF